This T cell receptor (beta chain) derives from a study of Graves' ophthalmopathy and Graves' hyperthyroidism. Germline V CDR1 and CDR2: MNHEY, SVGEGT. The ends were cut back, 7 bases at V and 6 bases at J, with 15 bases in the middle. This CDR3 is built from 14 residues. TCR beta CDR3 regions were amplified from RNA transcripts. Investigators did first-round RT-PCR with HTBI primers, then second-round multiplex PCR. TCRdb reprocessed the multiplex PCR reads with MiXCR, giving one entry per CDR3 protein. The sample comprises 300,000 to 350,000 distinct CDR3 sequences, under 20% of which are singletons, and around 12% rests with the top ten. Exclusion covered patients with other autoimmune diseases or uncontrolled infections (as well as pregnancy or lactation).

The chain employs TRBV6-2 or TRBV6-3 and TRBJ2-2, with D maybe TRBD1 (6 bases). Material for sequencing was peripheral blood. This receptor was identified in an adult man with Graves' ophthalmopathy. CDR3 nucleotides: TGTGCCAGCACTAACCAGGGGCGATCCGGGGAGCTGTTTTTT. It specifies CASTNQGRSGELFF.